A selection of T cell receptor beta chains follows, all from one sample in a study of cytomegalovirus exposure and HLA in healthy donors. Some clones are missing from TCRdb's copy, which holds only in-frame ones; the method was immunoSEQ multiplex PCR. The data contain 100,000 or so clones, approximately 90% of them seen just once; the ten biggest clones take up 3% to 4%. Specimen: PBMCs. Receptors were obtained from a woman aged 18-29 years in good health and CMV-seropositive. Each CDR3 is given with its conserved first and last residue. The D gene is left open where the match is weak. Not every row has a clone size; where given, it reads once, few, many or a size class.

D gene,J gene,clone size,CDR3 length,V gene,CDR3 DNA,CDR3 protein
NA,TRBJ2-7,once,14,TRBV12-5,TGTGCTAGTGGTTTGGCCCTGTCCAGCTACGAGCAGTACTTC,CASGLALSSYEQYF
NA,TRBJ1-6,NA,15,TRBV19,TGTGCCAGTACGGTGCAGGGACTTCAGACCTCACCCCTCCACTTT,CASTVQGLQTSPLHF
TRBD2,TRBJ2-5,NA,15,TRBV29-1,TGCAGCGTTGAGGGACTAGCGGGGGATCAAGAGACCCAGTACTTC,CSVEGLAGDQETQYF
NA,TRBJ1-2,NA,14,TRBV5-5,TGTGCCAGCAGCTTGAGGGGGTCTAACTATGGCTACACCTTC,CASSLRGSNYGYTF
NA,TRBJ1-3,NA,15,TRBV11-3,TGTGCCAGCAGCCCTGGGGCAGCAACCCGAAACACCATATATTTT,CASSPGAATRNTIYF
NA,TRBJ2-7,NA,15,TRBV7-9,TGTGCCAGCAGTTTTATCGTGGGGGGGCCCTACGAGCAGTACTTC,CASSFIVGGPYEQYF
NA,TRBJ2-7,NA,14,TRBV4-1,TGCGCCAGCAGCCAGGGGTCAGGGGAATGGGAGCAGTACTTC,CASSQGSGEWEQYF
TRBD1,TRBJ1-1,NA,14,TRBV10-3,TGTGCCATCAGTGAAGGCAGGGGGGTCGCTGAAGCTTTCTTT,CAISEGRGVAEAFF
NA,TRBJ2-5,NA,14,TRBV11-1,TGTGCCAGCAGCGAGGGACACCGGCAAGAGACCCAGTACTTC,CASSEGHRQETQYF
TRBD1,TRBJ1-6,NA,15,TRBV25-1,TGTGCCAGCAGAGGGGGCAAGGGCTATAATTCACCCCTCCACTTT,CASRGGKGYNSPLHF
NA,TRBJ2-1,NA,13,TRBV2,TGTGCCAGCAGTGTCTCCGGACTAAGCGAGCAGTTCTTC,CASSVSGLSEQFF
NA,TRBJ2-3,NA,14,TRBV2,TGTGCCAGCAGTGACAGGGACTTCGCAGATACGCAGTATTTT,CASSDRDFADTQYF
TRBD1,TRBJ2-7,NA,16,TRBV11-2,TGTGCCAGCAGCCCCCCGGGACAGGCATTCTCCTACGAGCAGTACTTC,CASSPPGQAFSYEQYF
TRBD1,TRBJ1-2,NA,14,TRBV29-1,TGCAGCGTTGATAAGGGACAGGGGGCGAGTGGCTACACCTTC,CSVDKGQGASGYTF
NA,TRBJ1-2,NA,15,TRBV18,TGTGCCAGCTCACCGAAATCGGCGGCCAACTATGGCTACACCTTC,CASSPKSAANYGYTF